A single sample gave rise to the 8 T cell receptor beta chains below, sequenced in a study of T cell repertoires in cytomegalovirus infection. For these TCRs, the target antigens are not known. From the reads, TCRdb called clonotypes with MiXCR, one entry per CDR3 protein. The table records approximately 310,000 distinct CDR3 sequences, 20% to 25% of them present only once. The input for sequencing was cultured PBMCs, taken from culture after CMV antigen stimulation. These receptors came from a human donor in good health (CMV status not recorded). Some clones in this sample may be carry-over from other donors' samples.

The sample holds a few counts of this clonotype. The chain is built from TRBV29-1 and TRBJ1-2; 8 bases line up with TRBD1. This CDR3 is 13 amino acids long. The germline gives CDR1 SQVTM, CDR2 ANQGSEA. V trimming: 4 bases; J trimming: 2 bases; junction bases outside the gene matches: 3. The CDR3 is CSVAGQGNYGYTF. CDR3 nucleotide sequence: TGCAGCGTTGCCGGACAGGGCAACTATGGCTACACCTTC. Full variable domain (outside the CDR3, taken from reference TRBV29-1 and TRBJ1-2): SAVISQKPSRDICQRGTSLTIQCQVDSQVTMMFWYRQQPGQSLTLIATANQGSEATYESGFVIDKFPISRPNLTFSTLTVSNMSPEDSSIYLCSVAGQGNYGYTFGSGTRLTVV.

This chain connects TRBV7-9 to TRBJ1-3; tentative D call: TRBD1 (5 bases). The CDR3 consists of 16 residues. Trimming removed 5 bases at V and 1 base at J, with 15 bases between. CDR1 and CDR2 from the germline V gene are SEHNR and FQNEAQ (reference sequence). The DNA for the CDR3 is TGTGCCAGCAGCCTTCAACCAGCAGGGTCTGGAAACACCATATATTTT. Protein product: CASSLQPAGSGNTIYF.

This clonotype was recorded a few times. The chain recombines TRBV29-1 with TRBJ2-1, with 7 nucleotides matching TRBD2. This CDR3 contains 14 residues. V lost 5 bases to trimming and J lost 6 bases; unmatched junction nucleotides: 10. Germline CDR1 SQVTM, CDR2 ANQGSEA. CDR3: CSVSAGEVVNEQFF. CDR3 nucleotide sequence: TGCAGCGTTTCCGCGGGAGAGGTGGTCAATGAGCAGTTCTTC.

The chain has TRBV28 and TRBJ1-5, with TRBD1 as a possible D gene (5 bases). CDR1 is MDHEN, CDR2 SYDVKM, per germline. The CDR3 covers 21 residues. The V gene lost 1 base and the J gene lost 2 bases, with 27 bases spanning the gap. The CDR3 DNA is TGTGCCAGCAGTTTATTCTACTTACGAAGGGCCAAGGGGCAGGGCAATCAGCCCCAGCATTTT. It codes for CASSLFYLRRAKGQGNQPQHF.

This clonotype has ten or more counts. The rearrangement uses TRBV7-2 and TRBJ2-1; TRBD2 matches at 9 bases. The CDR3 loop spans 14 amino acids. Trimming took 2 bases from V and 9 from J; bases not matched to a gene: 5. Germline V gene data show CDR1 as SGHTA and CDR2 as FQGNSA. As DNA, the CDR3 is TGTGCCAGCAGCTTACTAGCGGGAAGGGGTGAGCAGTTCTTC. This codes for CASSLLAGRGEQFF.

In this sample, this clonotype turned up a few times. V and J are TRBV7-9 and TRBJ2-3; weak D call: TRBD2 (6 bases). The CDR3 extends over 13 amino acids. Germline CDR1 SEHNR, CDR2 FQNEAQ (reference sequence). The V and J ends lost 7 bases and 2 bases respectively, with 10 bases between them. The CDR3 region has the DNA TGTGCCAGCAAAACGGGGGTCACAGATACGCAGTATTTT. This encodes CASKTGVTDTQYF. Complete variable domain (other parts from reference TRBV7-9 and TRBJ2-3): DTGVSQNPRHKITKRGQNVTFRCDPISEHNRLYWYRQTLGQGPEFLTYFQNEAQLEKSRLLSDRFSAERPKGSFSTLEIQRTEQGDSAMYLCASKTGVTDTQYFGPGTRLTVL.

This clonotype was counted at least ten times. The chain has TRBV7-2 and TRBJ1-1; TRBD1 matches at 8 bases. The CDR3 has 14 residues. V gave up 3 bases and J gave up 4 bases; unmatched junction bases: 4. Looked up from germline, CDR1 is SGHTA and CDR2 is FQGNSA. The CDR3 DNA sequence: TGTGCCAGCAGCTTGGACAGGGCCGTCACTGAAGCTTTCTTT. It encodes CASSLDRAVTEAFF.

This clonotype was seen many times. The V gene is TRBV7-3, the J gene TRBJ1-2; TRBD1 might be the D (5 bases). The CDR3 runs 13 residues. CDR1 SGHTA and CDR2 FQGTGA come from the germline V gene. Trimming took off 3 bases at V and 4 bases at J, with 9 bases between the two ends. This CDR3 reads CASSFQGGYGYTF. The CDR3 coding sequence is TGTGCCAGCAGCTTCCAGGGAGGCTATGGCTACACCTTC.